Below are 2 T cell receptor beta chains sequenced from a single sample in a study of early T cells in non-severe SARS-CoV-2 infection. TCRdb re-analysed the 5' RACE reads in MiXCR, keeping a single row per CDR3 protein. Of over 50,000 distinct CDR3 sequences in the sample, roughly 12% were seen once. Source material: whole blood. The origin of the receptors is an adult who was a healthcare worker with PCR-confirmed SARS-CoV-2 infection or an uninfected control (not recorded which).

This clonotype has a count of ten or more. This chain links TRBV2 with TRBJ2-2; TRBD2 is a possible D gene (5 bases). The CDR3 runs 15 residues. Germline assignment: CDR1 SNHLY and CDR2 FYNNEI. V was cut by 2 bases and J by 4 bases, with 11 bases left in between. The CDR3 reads CASSELRGLTGELFF. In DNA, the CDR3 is TGTGCCAGCAGTGAACTACGGGGTCTCACCGGGGAGCTGTTTTTT. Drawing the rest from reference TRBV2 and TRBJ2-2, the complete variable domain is EPEVTQTPSHQVTQMGQEVILRCVPISNHLYFYWYRQILGQKVEFLVSFYNNEISEKSEIFDDQFSVERPDGSNFTLKIRSTKLEDSAMYFCASSELRGLTGELFFGEGSRLTVL.

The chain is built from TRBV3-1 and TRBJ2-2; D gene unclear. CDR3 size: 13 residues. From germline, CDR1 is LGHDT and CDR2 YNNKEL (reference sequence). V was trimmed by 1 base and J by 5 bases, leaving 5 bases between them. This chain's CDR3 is CASSQGPTGELFF. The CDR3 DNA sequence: TGTGCCAGCAGCCAAGGACCGACCGGGGAGCTGTTTTTT. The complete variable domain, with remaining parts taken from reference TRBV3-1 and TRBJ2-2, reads DTAVSQTPKYLVTQMGNDKSIKCEQNLGHDTMYWYKQDSKKFLKIMFSYNNKELIINETVPNRFSPKSPDKAHLNLHINSLELGDSAVYFCASSQGPTGELFFGEGSRLTVL.